Listed below are T cell receptor beta chains from one sample, sequenced in a study of shared clonotypes between healthy human individuals. The table came from immunoSEQ multiplex PCR; TCRdb's copy has only in-frame clones and leaves some out. This sample carries hundreds of thousands of clones, approximately 96% of them seen once, and the ten largest clones take over 0.095%. Sequenced input: naive CD8+ T cells sorted from blood. The receptors here all came from a woman aged 25 to 45 in good health. CDR3s leave out the opening cysteine and the closing phenylalanine or tryptophan. The D gene is left open where the match is weak.

d_call: NA
v_call: TRBV9
j_call: TRBJ2-3
cdr3_aa: ASSYDLGTQY

d_call: NA
v_call: TRBV10-3
j_call: TRBJ1-2
cdr3_aa: AISEQGGYT

d_call: NA
v_call: TRBV10-2
j_call: TRBJ2-5
cdr3_aa: ASSPALLETQY

d_call: NA
v_call: TRBV28
j_call: TRBJ2-2
cdr3_aa: ASSPGTGELF

d_call: NA
v_call: TRBV19
j_call: TRBJ2-1
cdr3_aa: ASSIGSFEQF

d_call: NA
v_call: TRBV5-8
j_call: TRBJ2-1
cdr3_aa: ASSLSQGPYNEQF

d_call: TRBD2
v_call: TRBV5-1
j_call: TRBJ2-3
cdr3_aa: ASSELAPRGTDTQY

d_call: NA
v_call: TRBV19
j_call: TRBJ2-2
cdr3_aa: ASRIRETPGELF

d_call: NA
v_call: TRBV7-2
j_call: TRBJ2-1
cdr3_aa: ASSLPGRKSYNEQF

d_call: NA
v_call: TRBV13
j_call: TRBJ1-4
cdr3_aa: ASSNGQGGEKLF

d_call: TRBD2
v_call: TRBV4-1
j_call: TRBJ2-7
cdr3_aa: ASSQVPLAGGYEQY

d_call: NA
v_call: TRBV6-5
j_call: TRBJ2-3
cdr3_aa: ASSYSGQDITDTQY

d_call: NA
v_call: TRBV28
j_call: TRBJ1-2
cdr3_aa: ASQGANYGYT

d_call: TRBD2
v_call: TRBV2
j_call: TRBJ2-6
cdr3_aa: ASTRSGGPNSGANVLT